Listed below are T cell receptor beta chains from one sample, sequenced in a study of T cell responses to AZD1222 COVID-19 vaccine. Clones were read by immunoSEQ multiplex PCR, and TCRdb kept only the in-frame ones, dropping some. This sample has some 190,000 clones, with 92% found just once. Material: peripheral blood, obtained 28 days after the second AZD1222 dose. These receptors were collected from an adult who received the AZD1222 COVID-19 vaccine. The CDR3 runs from the conserved cysteine through the conserved F or W. D genes are given only for firm matches. Only part of the rows carry a size: once, few, many, or a class if the clone is expanded.

clone_size j_call v_call d_call cdr3_aa cdr3_nt
. TRBJ1-2 TRBV10-1 . CASSESLASGYTF TGCGCCAGCAGTGAGTCGTTGGCAAGTGGCTACACCTTC
. TRBJ1-5 TRBV6-6 TRBD1 CASSFPGQGGQPQHF TGTGCCAGCAGTTTTCCGGGACAGGGAGGTCAGCCCCAGCATTTT
. TRBJ2-7 TRBV6-5 TRBD2 CASKTSLAGFEQYF TGTGCCAGCAAAACGAGTCTAGCGGGGTTCGAGCAGTACTTC
. TRBJ1-1 TRBV4-2 TRBD1 CASSQAQGGTEAFF TGTGCCAGCAGCCAAGCACAGGGGGGGACTGAAGCTTTCTTT
. TRBJ1-5 TRBV6-4 TRBD1 CASRETGHQPQHF TGTGCCAGCAGGGAGACAGGGCACCAGCCCCAGCATTTT
. TRBJ1-5 TRBV27 . CASSSYTRGQPQHF TGTGCCAGCAGTTCTTACACAAGAGGTCAGCCCCAGCATTTT
. TRBJ2-7 TRBV3-1/TRBV3-2 TRBD2 CASSQARQRGGEQYF TGTGCCAGCAGCCAAGCTCGACAGCGGGGGGGCGAGCAGTACTTC
. TRBJ2-1 TRBV30 . CAWSPGRHMGRRSNEQFF TGTGCCTGGAGTCCCGGACGGCATATGGGGCGGCGCTCCAATGAGCAGTTCTTC
once TRBJ1-1 TRBV28 TRBD1 CASSSGTALNTEAFF TGTGCCAGCAGTTCCGGGACAGCGCTGAACACTGAAGCTTTCTTT
. TRBJ1-1 TRBV5-5 . CASSLGGSTEAFF TGTGCCAGCAGCTTGGGAGGGTCCACTGAAGCTTTCTTT
. TRBJ1-4 TRBV28 . CASSLDLATNEKLFF TGTGCCAGCAGTTTGGACCTTGCAACTAATGAAAAACTGTTTTTT
. TRBJ1-5 TRBV7-9 TRBD1 CASSSGTGGAQPQHF TGTGCCAGCAGCTCCGGGACAGGGGGCGCTCAGCCCCAGCATTTT
. TRBJ1-2 TRBV29-1 TRBD1 CSADRGKYGYTF TGCAGCGCGGACAGGGGAAAATATGGCTACACCTTC
. TRBJ1-3 TRBV5-6 . CASSSGHFSGNTIYF TGTGCCAGCAGCTCAGGACACTTCTCTGGAAACACCATATATTTT
. TRBJ2-2 TRBV7-8 . CASSLIQGPTGELFF TGTGCCAGCAGCTTAATACAGGGACCCACCGGGGAGCTGTTTTTT
. TRBJ1-1 TRBV6-6 TRBD1 CASGTVGSRTEAFF TGTGCCAGTGGGACAGTTGGGAGTCGCACTGAAGCTTTCTTT
once TRBJ1-1 TRBV12-3/TRBV12-4 . CASSIGSEAFF TGTGCCAGCAGTATTGGGTCTGAAGCTTTCTTT
few TRBJ1-6 TRBV7-8 . CASSLAGTFSSYNSPLHF TGTGCCAGCAGCCTCGCCGGGACGTTTAGCTCCTATAATTCACCCCTCCACTTT
. TRBJ1-6 TRBV30 . CAWSPGAPSSYNSPLHF TGTGCCTGGAGTCCTGGGGCACCCAGCTCCTATAATTCACCCCTCCACTTT
. TRBJ1-1 TRBV5-5 . CASSSGSTEAFF TGTGCCAGCAGCTCAGGGAGCACTGAAGCTTTCTTT
few TRBJ2-3 TRBV5-6 . CASSRTTTDTQYF TGTGCCAGCAGCCGGACAACCACAGATACGCAGTATTTT
. TRBJ1-1 TRBV18 . CASSQGDTEAFF TGTGCCAGCTCACAGGGTGACACTGAAGCTTTCTTT
once TRBJ1-1 TRBV14 . CASSQGWPGAMNTEAFF TGTGCCAGCAGCCAAGGGTGGCCAGGGGCCATGAACACTGAAGCTTTCTTT
. TRBJ1-2 TRBV5-6 . CASSLPGGYGYTF TGTGCCAGCAGCCTACCGGGGGGCTATGGCTACACCTTC
. TRBJ1-1 TRBV6-5 . CASSYSGGLGHEAFF TGTGCCAGCAGTTACTCGGGGGGGCTGGGGCATGAAGCTTTCTTT
. TRBJ2-1 TRBV7-9 TRBD2 CASSLMSSGLHEQFF TGTGCCAGCAGCTTGATGTCTAGCGGGCTTCATGAGCAGTTCTTC
. TRBJ2-3 TRBV19 TRBD1 CASSLQGVITDTQYF TGTGCCAGTTCGCTACAGGGGGTTATAACAGATACGCAGTATTTT
. TRBJ2-7 TRBV6-5 . CASSYGGADSIYEQYF TGTGCCAGCAGTTATGGTGGGGCCGACTCCATCTACGAGCAGTACTTC
. TRBJ2-1 TRBV20-1 . CSASLFGTGIRNEQFF TGCAGTGCTAGTCTATTCGGGACCGGAATAAGGAATGAGCAGTTCTTC
. TRBJ2-3 TRBV5-1 TRBD2 CASRHSGGADTQYF TGCGCCAGCAGACATAGCGGGGGCGCAGATACGCAGTATTTT
. TRBJ1-6 TRBV10-3 . CASWDTFNSPLHF TGTGCAAGTTGGGACACTTTTAATTCACCCCTCCACTTT
. TRBJ2-7 TRBV7-6 . CASSLTYDEQYF TGTGCCAGCAGCCTAACGTATGACGAGCAGTACTTC
. TRBJ2-7 TRBV7-9 TRBD1 CASSWGQGESEQYF TGTGCCAGCAGCTGGGGACAGGGGGAGAGTGAGCAGTACTTC
once TRBJ1-2 TRBV19 TRBD1 CATSPGTGGNYGYTF TGTGCCACGTCCCCTGGGACAGGGGGCAACTATGGCTACACCTTC
. TRBJ1-5 TRBV5-6 . CASSLGQDNQPQHF TGTGCCAGCAGCTTGGGACAGGACAATCAGCCCCAGCATTTT
. TRBJ1-3 TRBV5-1 . CASSLGVTWGNTIYF TGCGCCAGCAGCTTGGGAGTGACCTGGGGAAACACCATATATTTT
. TRBJ2-5 TRBV2 TRBD2 CATEREKKETQYF TGTGCCACTGAGCGGGAGAAGAAAGAGACCCAGTACTTC
. TRBJ2-7 TRBV5-6 TRBD1 CASSLGQGPYEQYF TGTGCCAGCAGCTTGGGACAGGGACCCTACGAGCAGTACTTC
. TRBJ1-6 TRBV6-2/TRBV6-3 . CASSFTGNGNSPLHF TGTGCCAGCAGTTTTACGGGGAACGGCAATTCACCCCTCCACTTT
. TRBJ1-2 TRBV28 TRBD1 CASTVLDRGRYGYTF TGTGCCAGCACCGTGCTGGACAGGGGGCGATATGGCTACACCTTC
. TRBJ1-4 TRBV5-1 . CASRRAQGLKTNEKLFF TGCGCCAGCAGGCGAGCCCAGGGTCTCAAAACTAATGAAAAACTGTTTTTT
. TRBJ1-1 TRBV6-5 . CASRGGQLNTEAFF TGTGCCAGCAGGGGAGGACAGCTAAACACTGAAGCTTTCTTT
. TRBJ1-1 TRBV7-9 . CASSLRGNTEAFF TGTGCCAGCAGCCTCAGGGGCAACACTGAAGCTTTCTTT
. TRBJ1-2 TRBV3-1/TRBV3-2 . CASSQVSEGYGYTF TGTGCCAGCAGCCAAGTTTCCGAGGGCTATGGCTACACCTTC
. TRBJ1-1 TRBV7-2 . CASSSLGGATEAFF TGTGCCAGCAGCTCCTTGGGAGGCGCCACTGAAGCTTTCTTT
. TRBJ1-5 TRBV19 TRBD1 CASSIRDRGAGSNQPQHF TGTGCCAGTAGTATTCGGGACAGGGGCGCCGGTAGCAATCAGCCCCAGCATTTT
. TRBJ1-4 TRBV6-1 TRBD1 CASSVQGGATNEKLFF TGTGCCAGCAGTGTTCAGGGGGGTGCAACTAATGAAAAACTGTTTTTT
. TRBJ2-2 TRBV6-5 . CASSSERPFFTGELFF TGTGCCAGCAGTTCCGAGAGGCCCTTCTTCACCGGGGAGCTGTTTTTT
. TRBJ1-2 TRBV4-3 . CASSQDRGYGYTF TGCGCCAGCAGCCAAGACAGGGGCTATGGCTACACCTTC
. TRBJ1-6 TRBV6-5 . CASRSGGPLHF TGTGCCAGCAGATCCGGCGGACCCCTCCACTTT
. TRBJ2-6 TRBV3-1/TRBV3-2 TRBD1 CASSQEQQGASGANVLTF TGTGCCAGCAGCCAAGAACAACAGGGGGCCTCTGGGGCCAACGTCCTGACTTTC
. TRBJ2-7 TRBV13 . CASSFTGGREQYF TGTGCCAGCAGCTTTACAGGTGGTAGGGAGCAGTACTTC
. TRBJ1-3 TRBV4-3 . CASSQDRDNTIYF TGCGCCAGCAGCCAGGACCGGGACAACACCATATATTTT
. TRBJ2-1 TRBV7-3 TRBD2 CASELAGGEGEQFF TGTGCCAGTGAGCTAGCGGGAGGAGAGGGTGAGCAGTTCTTC
. TRBJ1-2 TRBV28 . CASSLGGFGGYTF TGTGCCAGCAGTTTGGGGGGGTTCGGTGGCTACACCTTC
. TRBJ2-3 TRBV27 TRBD2 CASSRRKAGDILDTQYF TGTGCCAGCAGTCGCCGGAAAGCGGGGGATATATTGGATACGCAGTATTTT
. TRBJ1-5 TRBV6-5 . CASTDTSNQPQHF TGTGCCAGCACGGACACATCCAATCAGCCCCAGCATTTT
. TRBJ2-1 TRBV3-1/TRBV3-2 . CASSQEPGLSYNEQFF TGTGCCAGCAGCCAAGAACCGGGACTTTCCTACAATGAGCAGTTCTTC
. TRBJ2-2 TRBV7-9 . CASSFPGTGELFF TGTGCCAGCAGCTTCCCCGGGACCGGGGAGCTGTTTTTT
once TRBJ1-2 TRBV4-1 . CASSQDVYGYTF TGCGCCAGCAGCCAAGACGTCTATGGCTACACCTTC